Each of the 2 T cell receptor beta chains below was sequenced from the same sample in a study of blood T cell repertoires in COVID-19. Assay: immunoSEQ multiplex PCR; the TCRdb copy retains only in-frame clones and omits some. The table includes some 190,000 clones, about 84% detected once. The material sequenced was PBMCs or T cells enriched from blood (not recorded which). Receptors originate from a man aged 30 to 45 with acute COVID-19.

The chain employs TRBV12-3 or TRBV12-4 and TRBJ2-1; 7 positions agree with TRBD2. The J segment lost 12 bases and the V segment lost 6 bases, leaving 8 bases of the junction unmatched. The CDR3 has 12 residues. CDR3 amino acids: CASSASSGGQFF. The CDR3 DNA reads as TGTGCCAGCAGCGCTAGCTCGGGGGGGCAGTTCTTC.

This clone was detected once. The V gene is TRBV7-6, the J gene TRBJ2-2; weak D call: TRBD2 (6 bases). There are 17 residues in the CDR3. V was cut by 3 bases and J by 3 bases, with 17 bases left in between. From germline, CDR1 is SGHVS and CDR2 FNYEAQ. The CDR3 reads CASSFNSAGWDTGELFF. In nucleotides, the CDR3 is TGTGCCAGCAGCTTCAACTCAGCGGGTTGGGACACCGGGGAGCTGTTTTTT. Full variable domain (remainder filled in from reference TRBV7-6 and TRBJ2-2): GAGVSQSPRYKVTKRGQDVALRCDPISGHVSLYWYRQALGQGPEFLTYFNYEAQQDKSGLPNDRFSAERPEGSISTLTIQRTEQRDSAMYRCASSFNSAGWDTGELFFGEGSRLTVL.